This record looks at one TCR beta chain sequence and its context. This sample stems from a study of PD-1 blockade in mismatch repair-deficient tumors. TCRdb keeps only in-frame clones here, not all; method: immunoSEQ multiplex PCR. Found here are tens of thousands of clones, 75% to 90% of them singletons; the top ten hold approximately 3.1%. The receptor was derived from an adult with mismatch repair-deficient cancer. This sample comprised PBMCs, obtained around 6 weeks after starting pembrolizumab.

DNA of the CDR3: TGCGCCAGCAGCGGGCCTACGGGAGGACGGGGGGAGACCCAGTACTTC. Translated: CASSGPTGGRGETQYF. The chain joins TRBV5-1 to TRBJ2-5; 7 positions match TRBD2. The CDR3 consists of 16 residues. V lost 4 bases and J lost 5; bases outside the gene matches: 14. From germline, CDR1 is SGHRS and CDR2 YFSETQ.